The rows below give T cell receptor beta chains drawn from one sample of a study of cytomegalovirus exposure and HLA in healthy donors. Using immunoSEQ multiplex PCR, the repertoire was profiled, and TCRdb retains in-frame clones only, with some absent. The profile covers 130,000 to 150,000 clones, with around 77% appearing a single time and 4% to 6% taken by the ten largest. Sequences were obtained from PBMCs. All receptors derive from a woman aged 45-59 years in good health and CMV-seronegative. The CDR3 runs from the conserved cysteine through the conserved F or W.

J,V,CDR3
TRBJ1-4,TRBV5-1,CASSQGQGNEKLFF
TRBJ2-5,TRBV6-4,CASSDFGTGTEETQYF
TRBJ2-6,TRBV6-1,CASKEESSGANVLTF
TRBJ1-4,TRBV7-9,CASSPSAGSEKLFF
TRBJ2-1,TRBV29-1,CSVEGSGGANEQFF
-,TRBV7-2,CASSWPSGAIYEQYF
TRBJ2-1,TRBV29-1,CSVGQGGEQFF
TRBJ2-5,TRBV19,CASSIASSTQETQYF
TRBJ2-6,TRBV27,CASSSTGANVLTF
TRBJ2-7,TRBV10-2,CASSESPTGSYEQYF